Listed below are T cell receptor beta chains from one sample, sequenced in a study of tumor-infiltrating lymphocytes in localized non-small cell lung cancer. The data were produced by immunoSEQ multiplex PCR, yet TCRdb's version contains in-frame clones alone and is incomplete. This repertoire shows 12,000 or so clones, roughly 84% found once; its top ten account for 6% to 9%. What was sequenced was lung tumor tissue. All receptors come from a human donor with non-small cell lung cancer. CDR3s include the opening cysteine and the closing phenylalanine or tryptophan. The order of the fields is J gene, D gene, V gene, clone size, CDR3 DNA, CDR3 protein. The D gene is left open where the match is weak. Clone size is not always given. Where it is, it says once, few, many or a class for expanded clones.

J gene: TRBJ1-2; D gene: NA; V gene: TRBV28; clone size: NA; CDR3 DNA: TGTGCCTGCTCCCCGGGGGTTGGCTACACCTTC; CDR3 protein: CACSPGVGYTF
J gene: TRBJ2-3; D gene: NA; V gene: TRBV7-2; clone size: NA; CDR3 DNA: TGTGCCAGCAGCTTAGTTTTGCCTACACGGCCAGATACGCAGTATTTT; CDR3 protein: CASSLVLPTRPDTQYF
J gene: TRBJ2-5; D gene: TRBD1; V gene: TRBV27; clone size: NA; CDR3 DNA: TGTGCCAGCAGTGCGGACAGGGGGCATAGGACCCAGTACTTC; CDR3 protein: CASSADRGHRTQYF
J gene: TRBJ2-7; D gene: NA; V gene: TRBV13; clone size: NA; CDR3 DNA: TGTGCCAGCAGCGTCAGGGGTTACGAGCAGTACTTC; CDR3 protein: CASSVRGYEQYF
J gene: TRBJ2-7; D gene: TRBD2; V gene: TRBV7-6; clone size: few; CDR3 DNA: TGTGCCAGCAGCTTAAGCGGACTAGCCTACGAGCAGTACTTC; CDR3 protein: CASSLSGLAYEQYF
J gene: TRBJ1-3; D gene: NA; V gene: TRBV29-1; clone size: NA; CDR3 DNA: TGCAGCGTTGAGGGGAGCTCTGGAAACACCATATATTTT; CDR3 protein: CSVEGSSGNTIYF
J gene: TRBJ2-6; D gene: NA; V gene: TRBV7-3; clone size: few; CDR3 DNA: TGTGCCAGCAGCTTCCTGCCAAGTCAGGGGGCCAACGTCCTGACTTTC; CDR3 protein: CASSFLPSQGANVLTF
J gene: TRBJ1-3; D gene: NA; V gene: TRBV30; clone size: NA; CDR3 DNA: TGTGCCTGGACTGAATCTGGAAACACCATATATTTT; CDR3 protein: CAWTESGNTIYF
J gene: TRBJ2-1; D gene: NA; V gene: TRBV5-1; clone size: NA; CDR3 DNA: TGCGCCAGCAGCCCCCGGGGGACGAGCTCGAGCTCCTACAATGAGCAGTTCTTC; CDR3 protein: CASSPRGTSSSSYNEQFF
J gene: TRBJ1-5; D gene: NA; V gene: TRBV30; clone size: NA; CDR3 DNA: TGTGCCTGGAGTACCGGTAGGCAGGGATATCAGCCCCAGCATTTT; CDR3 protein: CAWSTGRQGYQPQHF
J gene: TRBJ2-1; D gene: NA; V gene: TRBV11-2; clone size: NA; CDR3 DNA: TGTGCCAGCAGCTTGGGGAGGTTGACCTACAATGAGCAGTTCTTC; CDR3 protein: CASSLGRLTYNEQFF
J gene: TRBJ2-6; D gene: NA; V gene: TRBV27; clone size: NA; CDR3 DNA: TGTGCCAGCAGTTTAGGCCCTGGGGCCAACGTCCTGACTTTC; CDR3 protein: CASSLGPGANVLTF
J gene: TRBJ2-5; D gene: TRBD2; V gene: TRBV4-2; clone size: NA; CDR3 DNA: TGTGCCAGCAGCCCGACTAGCGGGTTTCAAGAGACCCAGTACTTC; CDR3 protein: CASSPTSGFQETQYF
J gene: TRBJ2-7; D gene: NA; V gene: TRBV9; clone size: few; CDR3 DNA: TGTGCCAGCAGCGCAAGGGAGACTGCCTCCTACGAGCAGTACTTC; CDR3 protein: CASSARETASYEQYF
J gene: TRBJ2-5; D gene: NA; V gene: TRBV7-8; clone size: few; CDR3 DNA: TGTGCCAGCAGCCCTAAGAACCTTGTTAGCCAACTCCTAGAGACCCAGTACTTC; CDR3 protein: CASSPKNLVSQLLETQYF
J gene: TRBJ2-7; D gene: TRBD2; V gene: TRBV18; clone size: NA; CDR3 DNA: TGTGCCAGCTCACCAGGACTAGCGGGAGTTAACGAGCAGTACTTC; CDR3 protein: CASSPGLAGVNEQYF
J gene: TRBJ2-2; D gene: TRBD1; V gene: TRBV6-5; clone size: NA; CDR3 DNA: TGTGCCAGCAATCGAGGAACAGGGGGCACCGGGGAGCTGTTTTTT; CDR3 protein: CASNRGTGGTGELFF
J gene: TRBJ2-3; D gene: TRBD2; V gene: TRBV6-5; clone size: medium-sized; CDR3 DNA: TGTGCCAGCAGTGAGGGGAGGGTCTCTCCACAGTATTTT; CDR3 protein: CASSEGRVSPQYF
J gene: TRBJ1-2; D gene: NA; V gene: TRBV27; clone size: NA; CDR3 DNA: TGTGCCAGCGGGGAGGTAGACCAGTTTTATGGCTACACCTTC; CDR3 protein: CASGEVDQFYGYTF
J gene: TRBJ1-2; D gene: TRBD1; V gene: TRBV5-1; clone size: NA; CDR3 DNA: TGCGCCAGCAGCCTGAGGACAGGGGCGTTGAGTGGCTACACCTTC; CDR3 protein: CASSLRTGALSGYTF
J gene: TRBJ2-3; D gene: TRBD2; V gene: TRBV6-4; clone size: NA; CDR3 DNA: TGTGCCAGCAGTGAGGTAGCGGGGGGCACAGATACGCAGTATTTT; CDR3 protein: CASSEVAGGTDTQYF
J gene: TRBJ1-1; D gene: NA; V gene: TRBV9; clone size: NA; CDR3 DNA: TGTGCCAGCAGCCCCCACGGGGGGGACACTGAAGCTTTCTTT; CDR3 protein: CASSPHGGDTEAFF
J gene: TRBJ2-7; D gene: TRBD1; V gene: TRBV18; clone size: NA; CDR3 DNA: TGTGCCAGCTCCCAACTGGGACAGAGCTCCTACGAGCAGTACTTC; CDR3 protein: CASSQLGQSSYEQYF
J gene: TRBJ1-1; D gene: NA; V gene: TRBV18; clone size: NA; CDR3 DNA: TGTGCCAGCTCACCACCGCTGAGTCAGGGCGCTGCTCTAGCTTTCTTT; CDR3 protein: CASSPPLSQGAALAFF
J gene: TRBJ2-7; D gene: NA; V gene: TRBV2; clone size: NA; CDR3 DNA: TGTGCCAGCAGAACGGATGTGGGTGAGCAGTACTTC; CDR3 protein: CASRTDVGEQYF
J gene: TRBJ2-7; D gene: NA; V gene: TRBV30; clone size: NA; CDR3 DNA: TGTGCCTGGAGTGTAGGGTACTCCTACGAGCAGTACTTC; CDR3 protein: CAWSVGYSYEQYF
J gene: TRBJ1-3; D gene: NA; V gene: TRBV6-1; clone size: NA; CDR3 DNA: TGTGCCAGCAGTGAAATAGGGGACCTTCGGAACACCATATATTTT; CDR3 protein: CASSEIGDLRNTIYF
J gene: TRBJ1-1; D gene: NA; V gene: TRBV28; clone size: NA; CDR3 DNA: TGTGCCAGCAGTGGGGGGGACACTGAAGCTTTCTTT; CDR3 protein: CASSGGDTEAFF
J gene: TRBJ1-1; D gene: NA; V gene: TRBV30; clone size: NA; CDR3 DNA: TGTGCCTGGAGTGTAAAGAACACTGAAGCTTTCTTT; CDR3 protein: CAWSVKNTEAFF